This record looks at one TCR beta chain sequence and its context. The record originates from a study of technical replicates of blood from a few donors. Assay used: immunoSEQ multiplex PCR; TCRdb lists only in-frame clones, some missing. The sample includes around 67,000 clones, 80% to 95% of them seen just once. The V gene lost 5 bases and the J gene lost 2 bases, with 12 bases spanning the gap. CDR3 length: 13 amino acids. Germline V gene lookup returns CDR1 GTSNPN and CDR2 SVGIG (reference sequence). Source material: T cells isolated from PBMCs. The TCR was taken from a human donor in good health. The chain combines TRBV30 with TRBJ1-1, with a possible D match to TRBD1 (6 bases). The CDR3 DNA reads as TGTGCCTGGGAGAAACAGGGCAACACTGAAGCTTTCTTT. Translating it yields CAWEKQGNTEAFF. Full variable domain (missing parts from reference TRBV30 and TRBJ1-1): SQTIHQWPATLVQPVGSPLSLECTVEGTSNPNLYWYRQAAGRGLQLLFYSVGIGQISSEVPQNLSASRPQDRQFILSSKKLLLSDSGFYLCAWEKQGNTEAFFGQGTRLTVV.